The 19 T cell receptor beta chains given below trace back to one sample, sequenced in a study of PD-1 blockade in classical Hodgkin lymphoma. Data came from immunoSEQ multiplex PCR; TCRdb stores just in-frame clones and leaves some out. The sample yields fewer than 15,000 clones, more than 85% seen once. Each patient experienced a relapse that followed autologous stem cell transplantation, and brentuximab vedotin exposure varied. Sequenced here: peripheral blood mononuclear cells (PBMCs), sampled at baseline. Every receptor here comes from a human donor with classical Hodgkin lymphoma.

The chain has TRBV11-2 and TRBJ2-7; possibly TRBD1 for D (6 bases). Germline loops: CDR1 SGHAT, CDR2 FQNNGV. The V end was cut by 5 bases, the J end by 2 bases, with 13 bases between. The CDR3 contains 14 residues. CDR3 bases: TGTGCCAGCAGCCGAGGGACATTTGCCTACGAGCAGTACTTC. This gives the protein CASSRGTFAYEQYF.

The J gene is TRBJ1-2, the V gene TRBV6-1, with D perhaps TRBD1 (5 bases). The V and J ends lost 7 bases and 2 bases respectively, with 14 bases between them. Germline values: CDR1 MNHNS, CDR2 SASEGT. The CDR3 has 14 amino acids. CDR3: CASNRDGHNYGYTF. CDR3 DNA sequence: TGTGCCAGCAACCGGGACGGGCACAACTATGGCTACACCTTC.

The V call is TRBV2, the J call TRBJ2-6, with 9 nucleotides matching TRBD1. This CDR3 comprises 17 residues. The germline V gene has CDR1 SNHLY and CDR2 FYNNEI. V lost 5 bases and J lost 1; bases outside the gene matches: 6. The CDR3 reads CASSYRDRESGANVLTF. CDR3 coding DNA: TGTGCCAGCAGTTACCGGGACAGGGAGTCTGGGGCCAACGTCCTGACTTTC. The full variable domain, rest sourced from reference TRBV2 and TRBJ2-6, is EPEVTQTPSHQVTQMGQEVILRCVPISNHLYFYWYRQILGQKVEFLVSFYNNEISEKSEIFDDQFSVERPDGSNFTLKIRSTKLEDSAMYFCASSYRDRESGANVLTFGAGSRLTVL.

CDR3 loop: CASSPRLAGDYEQYF. The CDR3 nucleotides read TGTGCCAGCAGCCCGCGACTAGCGGGAGACTACGAGCAGTACTTC. This chain joins TRBV7-7 and TRBJ2-7; 12 bases align to TRBD2. The V and J ends lost 5 bases and 3 bases, in that order; junction bases with no gene match: 5. CDR1 is SSHAT and CDR2 is FNYEAQ in the germline V gene (reference sequence). The CDR3 loop spans 15 amino acids.

The chain is built from TRBV19 and TRBJ2-7, with D unclear. Germline CDR1 is LNHDA and CDR2 is SQIVND (reference sequence). The CDR3 length is 15 residues. The V gene lost 4 bases and the J gene lost 0 bases, with 13 bases spanning the gap. The CDR3 reads CASSTITGDSYEQYF. The CDR3 DNA is TGTGCCAGTAGTACAATAACTGGGGACTCCTACGAGCAGTACTTC.

J is TRBJ1-3 and V is TRBV4-2; the D is unclear. The CDR3 has 15 amino acids. Between the trimmed V and J ends, which lost 9 bases and 0 bases, there was a span of 15 bases. The germline V gene has CDR1 LGHNA and CDR2 YNFKEQ. CDR3 sequence: CASQTRQSSGNTIYF. For the CDR3, the DNA is TGTGCCAGTCAAACGAGGCAGAGCTCTGGAAACACCATATATTTT.

CDR3 residues: CASSSSGTSPYGYTF. CDR3 bases: TGTGCCAGCAGCTCCTCCGGGACATCTCCCTATGGCTACACCTTC. V is TRBV7-3 and J is TRBJ1-2; D might be TRBD1 (6 bases). CDR3 length: 15 amino acids. V lost 4 bases, J lost 4 bases, and 16 bases lay in between. Germline V gene lookup returns CDR1 SGHTA and CDR2 FQGTGA.

The rearrangement joins TRBV6-1 to TRBJ2-1, with D unresolved. V was clipped by 1 base and J by 3 bases, with 10 bases between them. This CDR3 has 15 amino acids. Germline CDR1 is MNHNS and CDR2 is SASEGT. The CDR3 coding sequence is TGTGCCAGCAGTGAAGGAGTCGAAAGCTACAATGAGCAGTTCTTC. Translated: CASSEGVESYNEQFF.

This clone showed up just a few times. The rearrangement links TRBV11-3 to TRBJ2-7; 11 nucleotides align to TRBD2. CDR1 and CDR2 (germline): SGHNT, YENEEA. This CDR3 spans 14 amino acids. Losses at the gene ends were 6 bases for V and 4 bases for J; bases not matched to a gene: 5. The CDR3 sequence is CASRSGTSGYEQYF. As DNA, the CDR3 is TGTGCCAGCAGGTCCGGGACTAGCGGTTACGAGCAGTACTTC.

The genes are TRBV9 and TRBJ2-7, with TRBD1 identical over 10 bases. With V trimmed by 2 bases and J by 3 bases, 8 bases remained unmatched. This CDR3 has 16 amino acids. Germline CDR1 SGDLS, CDR2 YYNGEE. The CDR3: CASSVAGQGTLYEQYF. The CDR3 coding sequence is TGTGCCAGCAGCGTCGCGGGACAGGGGACGCTCTACGAGCAGTACTTC.

The V call is TRBV6-5, the J call TRBJ2-7; TRBD1 matches 9 bases. Germline V lookup: CDR1 MNHEY, CDR2 SVGAGI. The CDR3 consists of 15 residues. V was clipped by 2 bases and J by 3 bases; unmatched bases: 5. The DNA of the CDR3 is TGTGCCAGCAGTTACCCGGGACAGGGTGTCTACGAGCAGTACTTC. Protein product: CASSYPGQGVYEQYF.

The genes are TRBV19 and TRBJ1-5; D perhaps matches TRBD1 (5 bases). V was pared by 4 bases and J by 1 base, with 17 bases between. The CDR3 runs 17 residues. Germline values: CDR1 LNHDA, CDR2 SQIVND (reference sequence). The DNA for the CDR3 is TGTGCCAGTAGTAAGGGGTTCGGGGGGGAGAGCAATCAGCCCCAGCATTTT. It yields the protein CASSKGFGGESNQPQHF.

This clone was counted a few times. The rearrangement joins TRBV11-2 to TRBJ2-7; possibly TRBD2 for D (5 bases). This CDR3 has 14 residues. Germline CDR1 reads SGHAT; CDR2 reads FQNNGV. Trimming left V 1 base short and J 3 bases short, with 10 bases between. The CDR3 loop reads CASSLGRVGYEQYF. In DNA form, the CDR3 reads TGTGCCAGCAGCTTAGGGCGGGTAGGCTACGAGCAGTACTTC.

This chain links TRBV10-2 with TRBJ2-7, with D unclear. The CDR3 length is 11 residues. Trimming pared 0 bases from V and 10 bases from J, leaving 7 bases between. Germline V gene lookup returns CDR1 WSHSY and CDR2 SAAADI. The CDR3 DNA reads as TGCGCCAGCAGTGAGTCTGCCAGACAGTACTTC. Translation: CASSESARQYF.

The chain combines TRBV11-2 with TRBJ2-3, with D perhaps TRBD1 (6 bases). This CDR3 is 16 amino acids long. Trimming removed 4 bases at V and 2 bases at J, with 16 bases between. CDR1 SGHAT and CDR2 FQNNGV come from the germline V gene. The CDR3 nucleotides are TGTGCCAGCAGCTCTAGGACAGCACAAAACACAGATACGCAGTATTTT. Protein product: CASSSRTAQNTDTQYF.

The chain's CDR3 is CASSTDRVLLTEAFF. The DNA of the CDR3 is TGTGCCAGTAGTACGGACAGGGTCCTCCTTACTGAAGCTTTCTTT. V is TRBV19 and J is TRBJ1-1; 8 bases fit TRBD1. The V gene end was trimmed by 4 bases and the J gene end by 5 bases; junction bases not matched to a gene: 9. This CDR3 is built from 15 residues. Germline V lookup: CDR1 LNHDA, CDR2 SQIVND (reference sequence).

The chain has TRBV7-9 and TRBJ1-1; weak D call: TRBD1 (5 bases). The CDR3 loop spans 12 amino acids. From germline, CDR1 is SEHNR and CDR2 FQNEAQ (reference sequence). V gave up 4 bases and J gave up 7 bases, with 10 bases separating them. Here the CDR3 DNA reads TGTGCCAGCAGCTCCGATGGGGGTGAAGCTTTCTTT. Its translation: CASSSDGGEAFF.

The chain uses TRBV11-2 and TRBJ2-7; 10 bases line up with TRBD2. The CDR3 length is 16 residues. Germline trimming cut 5 bases from V and 5 bases from J; bases unmatched to any gene: 12. CDR1 is SGHAT, CDR2 FQNNGV, per germline. The CDR3 bases are TGTGCCAGCAGCCCCATAGCGGGAGGTCCCCTCCACGAGCAGTACTTC. It codes for CASSPIAGGPLHEQYF. The full variable domain, its missing parts supplied by reference TRBV11-2 and TRBJ2-7, is EAGVAQSPRYKIIEKRQSVAFWCNPISGHATLYWYQQILGQGPKLLIQFQNNGVVDDSQLPKDRFSAERLKGVDSTLKIQPAKLEDSAVYLCASSPIAGGPLHEQYFGPGTRLTVT.

The chain is built from TRBV5-4 and TRBJ1-2; D remains unclear. The CDR3 runs 15 residues. Germline lookup yields CDR1 SGHNT and CDR2 YYREEE (reference sequence). V was shortened by 6 bases and J by 4 bases, with 19 bases between the two germline ends. The CDR3 sequence is CASINQSRRAYGYTF. CDR3 coding DNA: TGTGCCAGCATCAACCAGTCTAGACGAGCCTATGGCTACACCTTC.